A single sample is the source of the 25 T cell receptor beta chains below, sequenced in a study of shared clonotypes between healthy human individuals. Naive CD8 cells lacked CD45RO, underwent positive selection for CCR7 and left out terminally differentiated effector memory CD45RA+ cells. Clones were sequenced by immunoSEQ multiplex PCR, and TCRdb holds only the in-frame ones, with some missing. Of around 2.1 million clones in the sample, about 92% were seen once. The material sequenced was naive CD8+ T cells from PBMCs. The receptors shown here come from a man between 18 and 29 years old in good health. Some clones in this sample may be carry-over from other donors' samples.

The gene calls are TRBV7-9 and TRBJ2-1, with a possible D match to TRBD2 (5 bases). Trimming left V 5 bases short and J 8 bases short, with 16 bases between. CDR1 SEHNR and CDR2 FQNEAQ come from the germline V gene (reference sequence). CDR3 length: 14 amino acids. The chain's CDR3 is CASSPASLRDEQFF. CDR3 in DNA: TGTGCCAGCAGCCCCGCCAGTTTGAGGGATGAGCAGTTCTTC.

V gene TRBV10-2 combines with J gene TRBJ2-1; D gene unclear. Germline loops: CDR1 WSHSY, CDR2 SAAADI. Trimming cost V 0 bases and J 2 bases, with 5 bases left between them. The CDR3 sequence is 14 residues long. CDR3 residues: CASSESPPYNEQFF. The CDR3 nucleotides are TGCGCCAGCAGTGAGTCCCCCCCCTACAATGAGCAGTTCTTC.

This clone was recorded once. Here the CDR3 reads CASSSTGQASNEQFF. The CDR3 DNA reads as TGTGCCAGCAGCTCAACGGGACAGGCTTCCAATGAGCAGTTCTTC. The rearrangement uses TRBV11-3 and TRBJ2-1; 8 nucleotides line up with TRBD1. The V and J ends lost 4 bases and 6 bases, in that order; junction bases with no gene match: 8. The germline V gene has CDR1 SGHNT and CDR2 YENEEA. The CDR3 contains 15 residues. Supplemented by reference TRBV11-3 and TRBJ2-1, the full variable domain reads EAGVVQSPRYKIIEKKQPVAFWCNPISGHNTLYWYLQNLGQGPELLIRYENEEAVDDSQLPKDRFSAERLKGVDSTLKIQPAELGDSAVYLCASSSTGQASNEQFFGPGTRLTVL.

In this sample, this clone turned up once. This chain connects TRBV6-1 to TRBJ1-5; no firm D call. The CDR3 has 13 amino acids. V gave up 6 bases and J gave up 5 bases, with 11 bases separating them. From germline, CDR1 is MNHNS and CDR2 SASEGT. The DNA for the CDR3 is TGTGCCAGCAGCGAAACGAGGTATCAGCCCCAGCATTTT. Protein: CASSETRYQPQHF.

The chain joins TRBV18 to TRBJ1-5; 9 bases are shared with TRBD1. This CDR3 comprises 16 residues. Germline CDR1 and CDR2: KGHSH and LQKENI. V lost 0 bases to trimming and J lost 3 bases; unmatched junction nucleotides: 3. The CDR3 sequence is CASSPPGQGFNQPQHF. As DNA, the CDR3 is TGTGCCAGCTCACCACCGGGACAGGGCTTCAATCAGCCCCAGCATTTT.

The chain is built from TRBV27 and TRBJ2-7; TRBD2 matches 7 bases. The CDR3 has 17 amino acids. V dropped 5 bases and J dropped 4; count of bases not matched to a gene: 17. CDR1 is MNHEY, CDR2 SMNVEV, per germline (reference sequence). This chain's CDR3 is CASSQYTSGTNKYEQYF. The CDR3 DNA reads TGTGCCAGCAGTCAATACACCAGCGGGACCAATAAGTACGAGCAGTACTTC.

The sample holds a few counts of this clone. Other DNA sequences of this sample code for an identical CDR3. The rearrangement links TRBV28 to TRBJ1-1; D may be TRBD1 (5 bases). V lost 2 bases, J lost 3 bases, and 10 bases lay in between. Germline V gene sequence: CDR1 MDHEN, CDR2 SYDVKM. This CDR3 comprises 14 residues. This CDR3 is CASSLRGWDTEAFF. In DNA, the CDR3 is TGTGCCAGCAGTTTACGGGGGTGGGACACTGAAGCTTTCTTT.

The chain joins TRBV5-1 to TRBJ2-1, with 9 nucleotides matching TRBD2. Germline V gives CDR1 SGHRS, CDR2 YFSETQ. This CDR3 is built from 17 residues. V dropped 1 base and J dropped 3; count of bases not matched to a gene: 8. CDR3: CASSLKASGTLYNEQFF. The CDR3 DNA sequence: TGCGCCAGCAGCTTGAAGGCTAGCGGGACCCTCTACAATGAGCAGTTCTTC.

In nucleotides, the CDR3 is TGTGCCAGCAGTTACGTTAGTCAGCAAACCGGGGAGCTGTTTTTT. Protein product: CASSYVSQQTGELFF. The V and J genes are TRBV6-6 and TRBJ2-2; no clear D gene. Trimming pared 2 bases from V and 5 bases from J, leaving 12 bases between. The CDR3 is 15 residues long. In germline, CDR1 is MNHNY, CDR2 SVGAGI (reference sequence).

The gene calls are TRBV19 and TRBJ1-1; D not resolved. V was shortened by 3 bases and J by 4 bases, with 15 bases between the two germline ends. This CDR3 has 15 residues. Germline V gene sequence: CDR1 LNHDA, CDR2 SQIVND (reference sequence). CDR3 DNA: TGTGCCAGTAGTATGACCCAAGGGCCGGGCACTGAAGCTTTCTTT. Protein: CASSMTQGPGTEAFF.

The rearrangement links TRBV10-1 to TRBJ1-3; D call uncertain. The germline V gene encodes CDR1 WNHNN and CDR2 SYGVQD (reference sequence). V was trimmed by 10 bases and J by 0 bases, leaving 10 bases between them. The CDR3 has 13 residues. The CDR3 nucleotides are TGCGCCATCAAGGGATTCTCTGGAAACACCATATATTTT. It yields the protein CAIKGFSGNTIYF.

In regard to this clone: Other DNA sequences in the same sample also yield this CDR3. This chain joins TRBV7-9 and TRBJ1-2, with TRBD1 matching over 7 bases. The CDR3 runs 13 residues. With 1 base clipped from V and 4 bases from J, the junction kept 0 bases outside the gene matches. Germline-derived CDR1 and CDR2 are SEHNR and FQNEAQ (reference sequence). CDR3 in DNA: TGTGCCAGCAGCTTAGACAGGGGCTATGGCTACACCTTC. Translated: CASSLDRGYGYTF.

As to this clone: Its ends do not fully match the called genes, so a read error is possible. The chain recombines TRBV18 with TRBJ2-7; possibly TRBD2 for D (5 bases). CDR3 length: 13 residues. Germline-derived CDR1 and CDR2 are KGHSH and LQKENI. CDR3 in DNA: TGTGCCAGCTCGCCGGACTCGCCCGGCCGGGGAGAATTC. Its translation is CASSPDSPGRGEF.

This clone was seen once. The chain couples TRBV4-3 to TRBJ2-6; no reliable D call. This CDR3 region has 16 residues. Trimming took 1 base from V and 4 from J, leaving 11 bases between them. Germline CDR1 LGHNA, CDR2 YSLEER. The CDR3 DNA sequence: TGCGCCAGCAGCCAAGGGAGACTCTCAGGGGCCAACGTCCTGACTTTC. It is translated as CASSQGRLSGANVLTF.

The chain joins TRBV14 to TRBJ2-2; D possibly corresponds to TRBD1 (8 bases). This CDR3 has 20 amino acids. From germline, CDR1 is SGHDN and CDR2 FVKESK. Trimming shortened V by 0 bases and J by 1 base, and 21 bases separated the two germline ends. The CDR3 sequence is CASSQDNLSAGQENTGELFF. The CDR3 DNA sequence: TGTGCCAGCAGCCAAGATAATTTGTCAGCGGGACAGGAGAACACCGGGGAGCTGTTTTTT.

This clone was recorded only once. The chain links TRBV15 to TRBJ2-2; possibly TRBD1 for D (6 bases). In germline, CDR1 is LNHNV, CDR2 YYDKDF (reference sequence). Trimming cost V 9 bases and J 3 bases, with 26 bases left between them. The CDR3 totals 18 residues. Here the CDR3 reads CATQSRQGRVIHTGELFF. In nucleotides, the CDR3 is TGTGCCACTCAGAGTAGGCAGGGGCGGGTGATACACACCGGGGAGCTGTTTTTT. Full variable domain (missing parts from reference TRBV15 and TRBJ2-2): DAMVIQNPRYQVTQFGKPVTLSCSQTLNHNVMYWYQQKSSQAPKLLFHYYDKDFNNEADTPDNFQSRRPNTSFCFLDIRSPGLGDTAMYLCATQSRQGRVIHTGELFFGEGSRLTVL.

This chain joins TRBV28 and TRBJ2-1, with no clear D. Looked up from germline, CDR1 is MDHEN and CDR2 is SYDVKM. Between the trimmed V and J ends, which lost 2 bases and 4 bases, there was a span of 12 bases. CDR3 length: 15 amino acids. The CDR3 reads CASSLRSPLYNEQFF. For the CDR3, the DNA is TGTGCCAGCAGTTTAAGAAGCCCCTTATACAATGAGCAGTTCTTC.

This clone has only one observation. This chain uses TRBV19 with TRBJ2-7; 12 bases line up with TRBD2. This CDR3 spans 14 amino acids. The germline V gene encodes CDR1 LNHDA and CDR2 SQIVND (reference sequence). The junction had 4 bases not matched to a gene; V was cut back by 6 bases and J by 4 bases. The CDR3 loop is CASRAGTSGYEQYF. In nucleotides, the CDR3 is TGTGCCAGTAGGGCCGGGACTAGCGGGTACGAGCAGTACTTC.

In its sample, this clone was seen a few times. J is TRBJ2-7 and V is TRBV10-2; D remains ambiguous. Per the germline V gene, CDR1 is WSHSY and CDR2 is SAAADI. This CDR3 region has 13 residues. The V end lost 4 bases, the J end lost 2 bases, and 9 bases lay between the germline ends. CDR3 in amino acids: CASSGSSTYEQYF. The CDR3, as DNA: TGCGCCAGCAGTGGGTCATCAACCTACGAGCAGTACTTC.

This clone appeared once. The CDR3 coding sequence is TGCGCCAGCAGCCAAGACGGGAGGGAGGCTTTCTTT. It yields the protein CASSQDGREAFF. The V gene is TRBV4-3, the J gene TRBJ1-1; D remains unclear. Germline V gene sequence: CDR1 LGHNA, CDR2 YSLEER. Trimming removed 0 bases from V and 11 bases from J, with 10 bases in between. CDR3 size: 12 residues.

The gene calls are TRBV7-9 and TRBJ2-7; 7 nucleotides align to TRBD1. The CDR3 has 15 residues. Trimming cost V 1 base and J 3 bases; bases outside gene matches: 6. Germline lookup yields CDR1 SEHNR and CDR2 FQNEAQ (reference sequence). The CDR3 sequence is CASSLGGTEYYEQYF. CDR3 DNA: TGTGCCAGCAGCTTAGGGGGGACAGAGTACTACGAGCAGTACTTC.

The CDR3 sequence: CAINPGGLYNEQFF. CDR3 DNA: TGTGCCATCAATCCGGGAGGGCTTTACAATGAGCAGTTCTTC. V and J are TRBV10-3 and TRBJ2-1; 8 bases are shared with TRBD2. This CDR3 comprises 14 residues. Germline V gene sequence: CDR1 ENHRY, CDR2 SYGVKD. With 7 bases clipped from V and 4 bases from J, the junction kept 6 bases outside the gene matches.

This chain joins TRBV7-9 and TRBJ2-4, with D unclear. Trimming left V 5 bases short and J 2 bases short, with 10 bases between. The CDR3 runs to 14 residues. CDR1 and CDR2 (germline): SEHNR, FQNEAQ (reference sequence). The CDR3 loop is CASSTGRPKNIQYF. As DNA, the CDR3 is TGTGCCAGCAGCACCGGGCGTCCCAAAAACATTCAGTACTTC.

This clone has a single count. This chain joins TRBV7-9 and TRBJ1-4; no definite D call. Trimming shortened V by 5 bases and J by 5 bases, and 15 bases separated the two germline ends. Germline V gene sequence: CDR1 SEHNR, CDR2 FQNEAQ (reference sequence). There are 15 residues in the CDR3. CDR3 loop: CASSPPLLDNEKLFF. CDR3 nucleotides: TGTGCCAGCAGCCCGCCTTTGTTGGACAATGAAAAACTGTTTTTT.

This rearrangement joins TRBV4-2 to TRBJ2-7; 12 bases agree with TRBD1. The CDR3 extends over 15 amino acids. Trimming removed 0 bases from V and 5 bases from J; junction bases left unmatched: 2. Germline values: CDR1 LGHNA, CDR2 YNFKEQ. CDR3 nucleotides: TGTGCCAGCAGCCAAGAGGGACAGGGGGCAAACGAGCAGTACTTC. It codes for CASSQEGQGANEQYF.